These 23 T cell receptor beta chains originate from one sample sequenced in a study of cytomegalovirus exposure and HLA in healthy donors. The PCR was carried out with 60 Vbeta primers and 13 Jbeta primers. Sequenced by immunoSEQ multiplex PCR; TCRdb stores in-frame clones only, minus some. The sample comprises approximately 160,000 clones, about 63% of which are singletons, and around 3% rests with the top ten. The sample consisted of PBMCs. These receptors came from a woman aged 40 to 50 in good health and CMV-seropositive.

The chain uses TRBV28 and TRBJ1-5; D may be TRBD1 (5 bases). The CDR3 loop spans 14 amino acids. V was clipped by 5 bases and J by 4 bases, with 12 bases between them. The germline V gene encodes CDR1 MDHEN and CDR2 SYDVKM. CDR3 in DNA: TGTGCCAGCAGTCCAGGGAGGACTAATCAGCCCCAGCATTTT. Its translation is CASSPGRTNQPQHF.

The chain links TRBV7-2 to TRBJ1-1; the match to TRBD1 covers 9 bases. Germline loops: CDR1 SGHTA, CDR2 FQGNSA. The CDR3 length is 14 residues. V gave up 4 bases and J gave up 5 bases; unmatched junction bases: 5. This chain's CDR3 is CASSSQGARTEAFF. In DNA, the CDR3 is TGTGCCAGCAGCTCACAGGGGGCGAGGACTGAAGCTTTCTTT.

V and J are TRBV5-4 and TRBJ2-2; D remains unclear. Trimming cost V 5 bases and J 4 bases, with 12 bases left between them. The V gene's germline CDR1 is SGHNT and CDR2 YYREEE (reference sequence). The CDR3 length is 14 residues. The chain's CDR3 is CASSPPAVTGELFF. CDR3 nucleotide sequence: TGTGCCAGCAGTCCTCCCGCAGTCACCGGGGAGCTGTTTTTT.

This clone came up a few times. The CDR3 sequence: CASSVGLAGYNEQFF. In DNA, the CDR3 is TGTGCCAGTAGTGTCGGACTAGCGGGGTACAATGAGCAGTTCTTC. The chain employs TRBV19 and TRBJ2-1, with 12 bases aligning to TRBD2. The CDR3 spans 15 residues. V shed 5 bases and J 4 bases; nucleotides not matched to a gene: 3. Germline CDR1 is LNHDA and CDR2 is SQIVND (reference sequence).

A remark on this clone: Germline is not matched at one junction end, which may reflect a read error. The chain uses TRBV28 and TRBJ1-2; D remains unclear. The germline gives CDR1 MDHEN, CDR2 SYDVKM. This CDR3 has 14 residues. CDR3 DNA sequence: TGTGCCAGTTTTTCGGGCGAGGTTGACTATGGCTACCCCTTC. It is translated as CASFSGEVDYGYPF.

The rearrangement links TRBV11-3 to TRBJ2-2; the match to TRBD2 covers 9 bases. V gave up 1 base and J gave up 7 bases; unmatched junction bases: 7. CDR1 is SGHNT, CDR2 YENEEA, per germline. CDR3 length: 16 residues. CDR3 in DNA: TGTGCCAGCAGCTTAGCGTCTAGCGGGGCTAACGGGGAGCTGTTTTTT. Translated: CASSLASSGANGELFF. The entire variable domain, with the rest obtained from reference TRBV11-3 and TRBJ2-2, is as follows: EAGVVQSPRYKIIEKKQPVAFWCNPISGHNTLYWYLQNLGQGPELLIRYENEEAVDDSQLPKDRFSAERLKGVDSTLKIQPAELGDSAVYLCASSLASSGANGELFFGEGSRLTVL.

This CDR3 reads CASSPLRGGYGGELFF. CDR3 DNA sequence: TGTGCCAGCAGCCCACTAAGGGGGGGGTACGGCGGGGAGCTGTTTTTT. The chain carries TRBV11-2 and TRBJ2-2; possible D gene TRBD2, 7 bases. Germline CDR1 SGHAT, CDR2 FQNNGV. The ends were cut back, 5 bases at V and 7 bases at J, with 20 bases in the middle. CDR3 length: 16 residues. Looking up the rest from reference TRBV11-2 and TRBJ2-2 gives the full variable domain: EAGVAQSPRYKIIEKRQSVAFWCNPISGHATLYWYQQILGQGPKLLIQFQNNGVVDDSQLPKDRFSAERLKGVDSTLKIQPAKLEDSAVYLCASSPLRGGYGGELFFGEGSRLTVL.

This rearrangement joins TRBV28 to TRBJ1-3, with D perhaps matching TRBD1 (6 bases). Between the trimmed V and J ends, which lost 1 base and 0 bases, there was a span of 10 bases. This CDR3 contains 16 residues. Per the germline V gene, CDR1 is MDHEN and CDR2 is SYDVKM. This CDR3 is CASSLSGQISGNTIYF. The CDR3 DNA is TGTGCCAGCAGTTTATCTGGACAGATCTCTGGAAACACCATATATTTT.

This sequence joins TRBV29-1 and TRBJ2-7; TRBD2 agrees at 7 bases. Germline CDR1 is SQVTM and CDR2 is ANQGSEA. This CDR3 is 13 amino acids long. The V gene end was trimmed by 3 bases and the J gene end by 2 bases; junction bases not matched to a gene: 4. The CDR3, as DNA: TGCAGCGTTGAGGAAACTAGCGCCTACGAGCAGTACTTC. Translating it yields CSVEETSAYEQYF.

This clone came up a few times. This chain links TRBV9 with TRBJ2-1, with 7 bases aligning to TRBD2. The CDR3 has 16 amino acids. V dropped 1 base and J dropped 1; count of bases not matched to a gene: 5. Per the germline V gene, CDR1 is SGDLS and CDR2 is YYNGEE. The CDR3 protein is CASSVIDGRSYNEQFF. In DNA form, the CDR3 reads TGTGCCAGCAGCGTAATCGACGGGAGGTCCTACAATGAGCAGTTCTTC.

The gene calls are TRBV9 and TRBJ2-1; TRBD2 agrees at 8 bases. The CDR3 runs to 15 residues. V dropped 4 bases and J dropped 4; count of bases not matched to a gene: 7. CDR1 SGDLS and CDR2 YYNGEE come from the germline V gene. The CDR3 nucleotides are TGTGCCAGCAGCCAAGGCGGGGGGATTTACAATGAGCAGTTCTTC. Residues: CASSQGGGIYNEQFF.

This clone was recorded a few times. The chain uses TRBV28 and TRBJ1-5; D perhaps matches TRBD1 (5 bases). In germline, CDR1 is MDHEN, CDR2 SYDVKM. Deletions cut 1 base from V and 7 bases from J, with 11 bases between. This CDR3 has 14 amino acids. The CDR3 loop is CASSLSGGWQPQHF. CDR3 coding DNA: TGTGCCAGCAGTTTATCGGGGGGATGGCAGCCCCAGCATTTT.

The rearrangement joins TRBV7-2 to TRBJ2-3; perhaps TRBD2 as D (6 bases). V shed 6 bases and J shed 0 bases, with 16 bases lying between them. The CDR3 has 16 amino acids. Per the germline V gene, CDR1 is SGHTA and CDR2 is FQGNSA. The CDR3 DNA is TGTGCCAGCAGACCGCCGGGACTCCTTAGCACAGATACGCAGTATTTT. The encoded protein is CASRPPGLLSTDTQYF.

This chain uses TRBV7-8 with TRBJ2-2, with D perhaps TRBD2 (5 bases). The CDR3 loop spans 13 amino acids. V lost 10 bases to trimming and J lost 4 bases, with 13 bases between them. CDR1 and CDR2 (germline): SGHVS, FQNEAQ. CDR3 DNA: TGTGCCACCCTAGCCACGGGCACCGGGGAGCTGTTTTTT. Protein: CATLATGTGELFF.

As concerns this clone: The junction shows a germline mismatch at one end, possibly a read error. The gene calls are TRBV6-1 and TRBJ1-5; D may be TRBD1 (5 bases). This CDR3 has 15 amino acids. CDR1 is MNHNS, CDR2 SASEGT, per germline. In nucleotides, the CDR3 is TGTGCCAGCGGACCCCTATTCCAGGGCAATCAGCCCCAGAATTTT. Amino acids: CASGPLFQGNQPQNF.

J is TRBJ2-3 and V is TRBV19; 7 nucleotides agree with TRBD2. This CDR3 has 16 amino acids. J was trimmed by 6 bases and V by 1 base; bases with no gene match: 10. Germline V CDR1 and CDR2: LNHDA, SQIVND (reference sequence). CDR3 region: CASSIGREGLRDTQYF. In nucleotides, the CDR3 is TGTGCCAGTAGTATAGGGAGGGAGGGCCTCCGTGATACGCAGTATTTT.

V and J are TRBV7-3 and TRBJ1-1; 11 bases match TRBD1. The germline CDR1 and CDR2 sequences are SGHTA and FQGTGA. Trimming took 4 bases from V and 5 from J; bases not matched to a gene: 6. The CDR3 loop spans 15 amino acids. DNA of the CDR3: TGTGCCAGCAGCTCCGGGACAGGGGGTTGGACTGAAGCTTTCTTT. Protein: CASSSGTGGWTEAFF.

The chain has TRBV2 and TRBJ1-2, with TRBD1 matching 9 bases. CDR1 and CDR2 (germline): SNHLY, FYNNEI. J was trimmed by 7 bases and V by 7 bases; bases with no gene match: 4. CDR3 length: 12 amino acids. In DNA, the CDR3 is TGTGCCAGCAAAGTGACAGGGGGTGGCTACACCTTC. Residues: CASKVTGGGYTF.

V and J are TRBV27 and TRBJ2-7; 9 bases line up with TRBD1. J gave up 6 bases and V 5 bases, and 8 bases lay outside the gene matches. There are 14 residues in the CDR3. Germline V lookup: CDR1 MNHEY, CDR2 SMNVEV (reference sequence). Here the CDR3 reads CASSPGQGIGEQYF. The CDR3 region has the DNA TGTGCCAGCAGTCCTGGACAGGGGATCGGCGAGCAGTACTTC.

The V and J genes are TRBV7-2 and TRBJ2-2, with 9 bases fitting TRBD1. Germline CDR1 is SGHTA and CDR2 is FQGNSA. Losses at the gene ends were 4 bases for V and 4 bases for J; bases not matched to a gene: 4. This CDR3 is 15 amino acids long. The CDR3 reads CASSSRQGGTGELFF. The CDR3, as DNA: TGTGCCAGCAGCTCCCGACAGGGGGGCACCGGGGAGCTGTTTTTT.

The chain combines TRBV27 with TRBJ2-5, with D tentatively TRBD1 (5 bases). V lost 4 bases to trimming and J lost 4 bases, with 7 bases between them. Germline CDR1 and CDR2: MNHEY and SMNVEV (reference sequence). There are 12 residues in the CDR3. The CDR3 sequence is CASSSQGETQYF. The CDR3 DNA reads as TGTGCCAGCAGTTCCCAGGGAGAGACCCAGTACTTC.

V is TRBV7-6 and J is TRBJ2-1; no clear D. Germline V gene data show CDR1 as SGHVS and CDR2 as FNYEAQ. Trimming shortened V by 1 base and J by 7 bases, and 11 bases separated the two germline ends. The CDR3 length is 14 residues. CDR3 sequence reads: CASSLGWRGNEQFF. The CDR3, as DNA: TGTGCCAGCAGCTTAGGGTGGAGAGGAAATGAGCAGTTCTTC.

The rearrangement links TRBV15 to TRBJ2-3, with 9 nucleotides matching TRBD2. CDR1 and CDR2 from the germline V gene are LNHNV and YYDKDF (reference sequence). The CDR3 is made up of 18 amino acids. J gave up 0 bases and V 5 bases, and 12 bases lay outside the gene matches. The CDR3 region has the DNA TGTGCCACCAGCCTACTAGCGGGCGCCGTTGAAAGCACAGATACGCAGTATTTT. Translating gives CATSLLAGAVESTDTQYF.